This passage covers 21 T cell receptor beta chains from one sample sequenced in a study of blood T cell repertoires in COVID-19. TCRdb's copy holds only in-frame clones and misses some; the assay was immunoSEQ multiplex PCR. The sample lists 300,000 to 450,000 clones, around 87% occurring once. Sequenced: PBMCs or T cells enriched from blood (not recorded which). The receptors shown here come from a man aged 25-45 years who had recovered from COVID-19.

The V and J genes are TRBV20-1 and TRBJ1-6, with TRBD1 as a possible D gene (6 bases). CDR1 is DFQATT and CDR2 is SNEGSKA in the germline V gene (reference sequence). The CDR3 length is 14 residues. Trimming removed 3 bases from V and 6 bases from J, with 12 bases in between. The CDR3 DNA reads TGCAGTGCTAGTTTTCGGACAGTTAATTCACCCCTCCACTTT. It translates to CSASFRTVNSPLHF.

The chain couples TRBV9 to TRBJ2-5, with 9 bases aligning to TRBD1. Germline CDR1 reads SGDLS; CDR2 reads YYNGEE. This CDR3 is built from 15 residues. With 3 bases clipped from V and 5 bases from J, the junction kept 8 bases outside the gene matches. The CDR3 loop is CASSADRGGVETQYF. In nucleotides, the CDR3 is TGTGCCAGCAGCGCTGACAGGGGGGGAGTGGAGACCCAGTACTTC.

This clone was picked up one time. V usage is TRBV10-3 and J usage is TRBJ2-7, with D perhaps matching TRBD1 (6 bases). The CDR3 runs 16 residues. V lost 5 bases and J lost 2, with 19 bases in between. Germline lookup yields CDR1 ENHRY and CDR2 SYGVKD. The CDR3 DNA reads as TGTGCCATCAGTTCCCCCGGGACATACCCACCCTACGAGCAGTACTTC. It is translated as CAISSPGTYPPYEQYF.

This clone was counted only a few times. V gene TRBV7-9 combines with J gene TRBJ1-2; D remains ambiguous. V gave up 4 bases and J gave up 8 bases, with 14 bases separating them. Germline CDR1 reads SEHNR; CDR2 reads FQNEAQ (reference sequence). This CDR3 contains 13 residues. In nucleotides, the CDR3 is TGTGCCAGCAGCTCGGACTTTTCGGTGGGCTACACCTTC. Protein: CASSSDFSVGYTF. The entire variable domain, with the rest obtained from reference TRBV7-9 and TRBJ1-2, is as follows: DTGVSQNPRHKITKRGQNVTFRCDPISEHNRLYWYRQTLGQGPEFLTYFQNEAQLEKSRLLSDRFSAERPKGSFSTLEIQRTEQGDSAMYLCASSSDFSVGYTFGSGTRLTVV.

This clone was picked up a small number of times. This rearrangement joins TRBV30 to TRBJ1-5; a weak D match, TRBD1 (5 bases). The V end was cut by 2 bases, the J end by 2 bases, with 10 bases between. This CDR3 has 14 amino acids. Germline lookup yields CDR1 GTSNPN and CDR2 SVGIG (reference sequence). Written as DNA, the CDR3 is TGTGCCTGGAGTCAGGGCGTTGGCAATCAGCCCCAGCATTTT. Translation gives CAWSQGVGNQPQHF.

The chain links TRBV2 to TRBJ1-2; no clear D gene. Germline-derived CDR1 and CDR2 are SNHLY and FYNNEI. V shed 5 bases and J shed 5 bases, with 18 bases lying between them. This CDR3 region has 15 residues. The CDR3 DNA sequence: TGTGCCAGCAGTTTATCTCAAGGGAGTGTATATGGCTACACCTTC. Amino acid sequence: CASSLSQGSVYGYTF.

The sample holds one count of this clone. In nucleotides, the CDR3 is TGTGCCAGCAGCTTAACTACCGGGACAAGGGGAGTTTCCTATGGCTACACCTTC. Residues: CASSLTTGTRGVSYGYTF. The chain carries TRBV7-9 and TRBJ1-2, with D tentatively TRBD1 (6 bases). This CDR3 is built from 18 residues. The germline V gene has CDR1 SEHNR and CDR2 FQNEAQ (reference sequence). Trimming took off 2 bases at V and 4 bases at J, with 23 bases between the two ends.

This clone has a handful of counts. The chain is built from TRBV7-9 and TRBJ1-2; TRBD1 is a possible D gene (5 bases). This CDR3 is built from 11 residues. The V gene's germline CDR1 is SEHNR and CDR2 FQNEAQ (reference sequence). In DNA form, the CDR3 reads TGTATAATAGGGGCCAGGGATGGCTACACCTTC. Translation: CIIGARDGYTF.

The chain carries TRBV6-5 and TRBJ1-2; 9 bases map to TRBD1. Per the germline V gene, CDR1 is MNHEY and CDR2 is SVGAGI. The CDR3 length is 15 residues. After removal of 6 bases from V and 4 bases from J, the junction contained 9 bases not matched to a gene. DNA of the CDR3: TGTGCCAGCAGGCCGGGACAGGGAACCTTCTATGGCTACACCTTC. It yields the protein CASRPGQGTFYGYTF.

V gene TRBV6-5 combines with J gene TRBJ1-1, with D maybe TRBD1 (5 bases). V lost 7 bases, J lost 6 bases, and 18 bases lay in between. This CDR3 spans 14 amino acids. Germline CDR1 is MNHEY and CDR2 is SVGAGI. CDR3 sequence (DNA): TGTGCCAGCAAAGGTTTCACAGACAGAGCTGAAGCTTTCTTT. Translation gives CASKGFTDRAEAFF.

The J gene is TRBJ1-2, the V gene TRBV4-2; D is uncertain. CDR1 is LGHNA and CDR2 is YNFKEQ in the germline V gene. This CDR3 spans 15 amino acids. Trimming took off 0 bases at V and 8 bases at J, with 16 bases between the two ends. The CDR3 protein is CASSQDRNDYGGYTF. CDR3 nucleotide sequence: TGTGCCAGCAGCCAAGATCGGAATGACTATGGGGGCTACACCTTC.

The count of this clone is one. The rearrangement uses TRBV19 and TRBJ1-6; the D is unclear. This CDR3 region has 12 residues. Germline lookup yields CDR1 LNHDA and CDR2 SQIVND (reference sequence). Trimming left V 3 bases short and J 9 bases short, with 6 bases between. CDR3: CASSITSSPLHF. CDR3 DNA sequence: TGTGCCAGTAGTATCACGAGTTCACCCCTCCACTTT.

V usage is TRBV19 and J usage is TRBJ1-6; D remains unclear. V was trimmed by 8 bases and J by 0 bases, leaving 11 bases between them. CDR3 length equals 15 residues. CDR1 is LNHDA and CDR2 is SQIVND in the germline V gene (reference sequence). The CDR3, as DNA: TGTGCCAGTCGGACGGGGAGCTCCTATAATTCACCCCTCCACTTT. It codes for CASRTGSSYNSPLHF.

The chain links TRBV3-1 (or the pseudogene TRBV3-2) to TRBJ1-4, with TRBD1 matching over 7 bases. Germline lookup yields CDR1 LGHDT and CDR2 YNNKEL (reference sequence). The junction had 5 bases not matched to a gene; V was cut back by 4 bases and J by 3 bases. This CDR3 region has 15 residues. Written as DNA, the CDR3 is TGTGCCAGCAGCCTCAGGACAGGATCTAATGAAAAACTGTTTTTT. Protein: CASSLRTGSNEKLFF.

The genes are TRBV28 and TRBJ1-2; D remains unclear. From germline, CDR1 is MDHEN and CDR2 SYDVKM. The ends were cut back, 8 bases at V and 2 bases at J, with 6 bases in the middle. This CDR3 has 11 residues. The CDR3 sequence is CASEKNYGYTF. CDR3 nucleotide sequence: TGTGCCAGCGAGAAGAACTATGGCTACACCTTC.

The rearrangement uses TRBV11-3 and TRBJ2-7; no reliable D call. V was clipped by 1 base and J by 3 bases, with 7 bases between them. This CDR3 contains 13 residues. The germline V gene encodes CDR1 SGHNT and CDR2 YENEEA. Here the CDR3 reads CASSLGLGYEQYF. In DNA form, the CDR3 reads TGTGCCAGCAGCTTAGGTCTCGGCTACGAGCAGTACTTC. The variable domain in full, with the rest retrieved from reference TRBV11-3 and TRBJ2-7, is EAGVVQSPRYKIIEKKQPVAFWCNPISGHNTLYWYLQNLGQGPELLIRYENEEAVDDSQLPKDRFSAERLKGVDSTLKIQPAELGDSAVYLCASSLGLGYEQYFGPGTRLTVT.

The chain couples TRBV6-5 to TRBJ1-1, with D hard to call. CDR1 and CDR2 from the germline V gene are MNHEY and SVGAGI. The CDR3 contains 13 residues. V lost 4 bases, J lost 5 bases, and 11 bases lay in between. CDR3 nucleotide sequence: TGTGCCAGCAGTTGGGCGAGAGGGACTGAAGCTTTCTTT. This gives the protein CASSWARGTEAFF.

This clone was seen only a few times. The genes are TRBV7-9 and TRBJ1-2; unclear D gene. V dropped 0 bases and J dropped 8 bases, with 10 bases sitting between them. Germline values: CDR1 SEHNR, CDR2 FQNEAQ (reference sequence). The CDR3 totals 13 residues. In DNA form, the CDR3 reads TGTGCCAGCAGCTTAGCCCTCGAGTTGGGCTACACCTTC. Amino acid sequence: CASSLALELGYTF.

The chain carries TRBV10-1 and TRBJ1-2; no clear D gene. Between the trimmed V and J ends, which lost 0 bases and 4 bases, there was a span of 6 bases. The germline gives CDR1 WNHNN, CDR2 SYGVQD (reference sequence). The CDR3 contains 13 residues. The CDR3 region is CASSESGSYGYTF. The CDR3 DNA sequence: TGCGCCAGCAGTGAGTCCGGGAGCTATGGCTACACCTTC.

The chain recombines TRBV9 with TRBJ1-4, with 7 bases that match TRBD1. Germline CDR1 is SGDLS and CDR2 is YYNGEE. This CDR3 is built from 15 residues. The trim removed 0 bases at V and 3 bases at J, leaving 2 bases unmatched. The CDR3 is CASSVATGPNEKLFF. The CDR3 DNA reads as TGTGCCAGCAGCGTAGCGACAGGGCCTAATGAAAAACTGTTTTTT.

This CDR3 reads CASSWRTGGLPTNEKLFF. The CDR3 DNA sequence: TGTGCCAGCAGCTGGAGGACAGGGGGATTACCAACTAATGAAAAACTGTTTTTT. The chain carries TRBV13 and TRBJ1-4, with 10 bases fitting TRBD1. CDR1 and CDR2 from the germline V gene are PRHDT and FYEKMQ (reference sequence). V trimming: 4 bases; J trimming: 0 bases; junction bases outside the gene matches: 8. This CDR3 spans 18 amino acids.